This TCR beta chain was identified during a study of blood T cell repertoires in COVID-19. Across the study: Italy, Spain and the United States were the sources of the convalescent and acute COVID-19 samples. Sources were T cells, B-cell-depleted T cells, or PBMCs; the material itself was cDNA or gDNA.

There are 13 residues in the CDR3. The germline V gene has CDR1 SGHNT and CDR2 YYREEE (reference sequence). V was trimmed by 4 bases and J by 6 bases, leaving 12 bases between them. Generated by immunoSEQ multiplex PCR, the TCRdb table keeps only in-frame clones and is missing some. The sample shows fewer than 90,000 clones, about 95% of them seen only once. This clone has only one observation. The clonotype comes from a human donor with active COVID-19. The donor label of this sample is uncertain. The sequencing sample was made of peripheral blood. The chain couples TRBV5-4 to TRBJ2-3; perhaps TRBD1 as D (6 bases). CDR3 nucleotides: TGTGCCAGCAGCGGTACAGGGCTGGATACGCAGTATTTT. Translated: CASSGTGLDTQYF.